The next 26 T cell receptor beta chains were all read from a single sample in a study of human T cells and chemical hapten exposure. The time point was: patch test 1, 2 weeks after DPC sensitization. Described treatment: therapeutic diphenylcyclopropenone sensitization with weekly scalp DPC. Extraction yielded total RNA from whole blood (unfractionated). TCRdb itself ran the RACE reads through MiXCR, one entry per CDR3 protein. The repertoire holds some 52,000 distinct CDR3 sequences, with 8% to 13% as singletons. Sequenced here: whole blood, sampled in connection with sensitization to the hapten diphenylcyclopropenone (DPC). The origin of the receptors is a woman aged 40 to 50 with alopecia areata. Some clones in this sample may be carry-over from other donors' samples.

Many counts were recorded for this clonotype. The chain links TRBV29-1 to TRBJ2-5; no clear D. V gave up 5 bases and J gave up 0 bases, with 13 bases separating them. The CDR3 is 14 residues long. CDR1 is SQVTM, CDR2 ANQGSEA, per germline. The CDR3 region is CSVLWATNQETQYF. CDR3 nucleotides: TGCAGCGTTTTGTGGGCGACAAACCAAGAGACCCAGTACTTC.

This clonotype has only a few counts. The chain has TRBV7-2 and TRBJ1-5; a weak D match, TRBD1 (5 bases). The CDR3 is 15 residues long. The V end was cut by 1 base, the J end by 7 bases, with 14 bases between. Germline assignment: CDR1 SGHTA and CDR2 FQGNSA. The CDR3 DNA reads as TGTGCCAGCAGCTTAGGGGGCGGTCTTCGGCAGCCCCAGCATTTT. Translated: CASSLGGGLRQPQHF.

This clonotype has more than one count but fewer than ten. The chain employs TRBV20-1 and TRBJ2-2; perhaps TRBD2 as D (6 bases). V gave up 3 bases and J gave up 5 bases, with 13 bases separating them. The CDR3 is made up of 14 amino acids. Per the germline V gene, CDR1 is DFQATT and CDR2 is SNEGSKA (reference sequence). The chain's CDR3 is CSARRPGGTGELFF. CDR3 in DNA: TGCAGTGCTAGGCGACCTGGAGGGACCGGGGAGCTGTTTTTT.

This clonotype was recorded a few times. The CDR3 region has the DNA TGTGCCAGCAGCGTAGGGGGGGACTCACAAGAGACCCAGTACTTC. This codes for CASSVGGDSQETQYF. The J gene is TRBJ2-5, the V gene TRBV9; tentative D call: TRBD2 (6 bases). Trimming left V 0 bases short and J 2 bases short, with 11 bases between. Germline lookup yields CDR1 SGDLS and CDR2 YYNGEE. This CDR3 comprises 15 residues. The whole variable domain, remainder taken from reference TRBV9 and TRBJ2-5, is DSGVTQTPKHLITATGQRVTLRCSPRSGDLSVYWYQQSLDQGLQFLIQYYNGEERAKGNILERFSAQQFPDLHSELNLSSLELGDSALYFCASSVGGDSQETQYFGPGTRLLVL.

Here the CDR3 DNA reads TGTGCCAGCAGTTTAGCGACCGCCCAGGAGCAGTTCTTC. It codes for CASSLATAQEQFF. The V and J genes are TRBV12-3 or TRBV12-4 and TRBJ2-1; D is uncertain. CDR3 size: 13 residues. V gave up 0 bases and J gave up 10 bases, with 10 bases separating them.

In its sample, this clonotype was seen a few times. In DNA, the CDR3 is TGTGCCAGCAGTACAGGGATTAACACTGAAGCTTTCTTT. Its translation is CASSTGINTEAFF. The chain links TRBV28 to TRBJ1-1; D might be TRBD1 (6 bases). CDR3 length: 13 amino acids. Trimming pared 5 bases from V and 2 bases from J, leaving 9 bases between. Germline V CDR1 and CDR2: MDHEN, SYDVKM. The variable domain in full, completed from reference TRBV28 and TRBJ1-1, reads DVKVTQSSRYLVKRTGEKVFLECVQDMDHENMFWYRQDPGLGLRLIYFSYDVKMKEKGDIPEGYSVSREKKERFSLILESASTNQTSMYLCASSTGINTEAFFGQGTRLTVV.

This rearrangement joins TRBV29-1 to TRBJ1-1; no clear D gene. Germline V gene lookup returns CDR1 SQVTM and CDR2 ANQGSEA. V was cut by 4 bases and J by 1 base, with 7 bases left in between. This CDR3 contains 12 residues. CDR3 bases: TGCAGCGTTGTTGAGGGGAACACTGAAGCTTTCTTT. It yields the protein CSVVEGNTEAFF.

The sample holds a few counts of this clonotype. The gene calls are TRBV12-3 or TRBV12-4 and TRBJ1-5; TRBD1 might be the D (5 bases). Trimming left V 7 bases short and J 4 bases short, with 14 bases between. CDR3 length: 14 residues. Written as DNA, the CDR3 is TGTGCCAGCACCAAAGGGACTTCTAATCAGCCCCAGCATTTT. Translation: CASTKGTSNQPQHF.

Ten or more counts support this clonotype. The chain recombines TRBV7-9 with TRBJ1-2; 8 nucleotides agree with TRBD1. J gave up 7 bases and V 3 bases, and 7 bases lay outside the gene matches. Germline V gene sequence: CDR1 SEHNR, CDR2 FQNEAQ (reference sequence). This CDR3 region has 14 residues. The CDR3 protein is CASSFAGQATGYTF. The DNA for the CDR3 is TGTGCCAGCAGCTTCGCGGGACAGGCGACTGGCTACACCTTC.

The J gene is TRBJ2-1, the V gene TRBV6-2 or TRBV6-3; 8 bases fit TRBD1. Per germline, CDR1 MNHEY and CDR2 SVGEGT. The CDR3 loop spans 17 amino acids. Trimming took 5 bases from V and 0 from J; bases not matched to a gene: 9. This CDR3 reads CASSTQRTGNSYNEQFF. CDR3 coding DNA: TGTGCCAGCAGTACCCAACGGACAGGGAACTCCTACAATGAGCAGTTCTTC.

Ten or more counts support this clonotype. V is TRBV28 and J is TRBJ2-7; D might be TRBD2 (5 bases). This CDR3 is 9 amino acids long. Between the trimmed V and J ends, which lost 6 bases and 9 bases, there was a span of 6 bases. Germline V gene sequence: CDR1 MDHEN, CDR2 SYDVKM. CDR3 DNA sequence: TGTGCCAGCAGAGGAGGGCAGTACTTC. It specifies CASRGGQYF.

This clonotype has ten or more counts. The chain carries TRBV20-1 and TRBJ2-1; tentatively, D is TRBD2 (5 bases). The CDR3 has 14 amino acids. V was shortened by 3 bases and J by 3 bases, with 12 bases between the two germline ends. Germline V gives CDR1 DFQATT, CDR2 SNEGSKA (reference sequence). CDR3 in amino acids: CSASPSADYNEQFF. Here the CDR3 DNA reads TGCAGTGCTAGTCCGTCAGCGGACTACAATGAGCAGTTCTTC.

This clonotype was seen more than once but under ten times. The chain employs TRBV12-3 or TRBV12-4 and TRBJ1-1; no firm D call. The length of the CDR3 is 14 residues. V dropped 1 base and J dropped 6 bases, with 12 bases sitting between them. CDR3 sequence: CASSLGSLTPEAFF. The CDR3 coding sequence is TGTGCCAGCAGTTTAGGTTCCCTCACCCCTGAAGCTTTCTTT.

The sample holds a few counts of this clonotype. The chain joins TRBV7-6 to TRBJ1-1; D perhaps matches TRBD1 (5 bases). The CDR3 length is 14 residues. Germline CDR1 SGHVS, CDR2 FNYEAQ. With 6 bases removed from V and 5 bases from J, the gap between germline ends came to 16 bases. The CDR3 DNA follows: TGTGCCAGCAGGACCGACAGCCGGGTGACTGAAGCTTTCTTT. It codes for CASRTDSRVTEAFF.

This clonotype was seen once. The gene calls are TRBV9 and TRBJ1-1; 7 nucleotides align to TRBD1. From germline, CDR1 is SGDLS and CDR2 YYNGEE. The CDR3 loop spans 14 amino acids. The trim removed 4 bases at V and 1 base at J, leaving 4 bases unmatched. The CDR3 DNA sequence: TGTGCCAGCAGCAAAGACAGGGCGAACACTGAAGCTTTCTTT. Its protein product is CASSKDRANTEAFF.

The chain has TRBV21-1 and TRBJ1-1; TRBD1 is the table's D call and was not checked against the DNA. TRBV21-1 is classified as a pseudogene. CDR3 size: 16 residues. CDR3 DNA sequence: TGTGCCCGCCCTGGGGGACAGGGGTTGGAGGACGCTGAAGCTTTCTTT. As protein: CARPGGQGLEDAEAFF.

This clonotype was recorded at least ten times. DNA of the CDR3: TGTGCCAGCAGTTTAAAAGCCGTTTGGACGCCCCTCCACTTT. Amino acid sequence: CASSLKAVWTPLHF. J is TRBJ1-6 and V is TRBV27; D unclear. The germline V gene has CDR1 MNHEY and CDR2 SMNVEV (reference sequence). Trimming removed 2 bases from V and 13 bases from J, with 15 bases in between. The CDR3 covers 14 residues.

This clonotype came up a few times. The genes are TRBV3-1 and TRBJ1-1; TRBD1 might be the D (6 bases). The V end was cut by 5 bases, the J end by 2 bases, with 9 bases between. Germline assignment: CDR1 LGHDT and CDR2 YNNKEL (reference sequence). The CDR3 runs 13 residues. The CDR3 bases are TGTGCCAGCAGCAAGGGACAAAACACTGAAGCTTTCTTT. Translation: CASSKGQNTEAFF.

This clonotype was seen at least ten times. V is TRBV5-1 and J is TRBJ2-2; D remains ambiguous. Trimming took off 0 bases at V and 6 bases at J, with 12 bases between the two ends. The CDR3 loop spans 15 amino acids. Germline V gene sequence: CDR1 SGHRS, CDR2 YFSETQ. The CDR3 reads CASSLAPQTAGELFF. CDR3 nucleotide sequence: TGCGCCAGCAGCTTGGCCCCCCAAACCGCCGGGGAGCTGTTTTTT.

There are many counts of this clonotype. The chain recombines TRBV7-9 with TRBJ1-3, with TRBD1 matching over 7 bases. Germline CDR1 is SEHNR and CDR2 is FQNEAQ (reference sequence). This CDR3 region has 16 residues. V trimming: 3 bases; J trimming: 4 bases; junction bases outside the gene matches: 9. DNA for the CDR3: TGTGCCAGCAGCTTGACTCTAGGGGGCTCCGGAAACACCATATATTTT. It codes for CASSLTLGGSGNTIYF.

The table lists this clonotype with a few counts. This chain links TRBV25-1 with TRBJ1-5; D remains unclear. V shed 4 bases and J shed 2 bases, with 6 bases lying between them. The germline V gene has CDR1 MGHDK and CDR2 SYGVNS. CDR3 length equals 13 residues. The CDR3 here is CASSAWGNQPQHF. Written as DNA, the CDR3 is TGTGCCAGCAGTGCCTGGGGCAATCAGCCCCAGCATTTT.

This clonotype was recorded at least ten times. The chain joins TRBV29-1 to TRBJ2-7; perhaps D is TRBD1 or TRBD2 (6 bases each). V lost 3 bases to trimming and J lost 0 bases, with 9 bases between them. Germline-derived CDR1 and CDR2 are SQVTM and ANQGSEA. The CDR3 is 13 amino acids. CDR3 nucleotides: TGCAGCGTTGAGGAGGGACACTCCTACGAGCAGTACTTC. Its protein product is CSVEEGHSYEQYF.

There are many counts of this clonotype. The J gene is TRBJ1-1, the V gene TRBV6-2 or TRBV6-3, with D possibly being TRBD1 (6 bases). Germline CDR1 MNHEY, CDR2 SVGEGT. CDR3 length equals 19 residues. Trimming pared 2 bases from V and 2 bases from J, leaving 24 bases between. The CDR3, as DNA: TGTGCCAGCAGTTACCTCCGGGGGGGCGGACTCAGCCCTAACACTGAAGCTTTCTTT. It encodes CASSYLRGGGLSPNTEAFF.

This clonotype was seen a few times. This rearrangement joins TRBV11-2 to TRBJ1-1; D perhaps matches TRBD1 (6 bases). The germline V and J ends were trimmed by 5 bases and 6 bases, with 13 bases remaining between them. This CDR3 region has 13 residues. The germline CDR1 and CDR2 sequences are SGHAT and FQNNGV. CDR3 nucleotide sequence: TGTGCCAGCAGCCTACAGGGTGAATCTGAAGCTTTCTTT. It translates to CASSLQGESEAFF.

This clonotype was recorded at least ten times. The genes are TRBV18 and TRBJ1-1, with 8 bases matching TRBD1. The V gene's germline CDR1 is KGHSH and CDR2 LQKENI. J gave up 1 base and V 5 bases, and 3 bases lay outside the gene matches. The CDR3 length is 14 residues. This CDR3 is CASSGQGQNTEAFF. The CDR3 nucleotides are TGTGCCAGCTCAGGACAGGGCCAGAACACTGAAGCTTTCTTT.

The chain uses TRBV29-1 and TRBJ2-3, with 12 nucleotides matching TRBD2. Germline assignment: CDR1 SQVTM and CDR2 ANQGSEA. The CDR3 is 14 residues long. Trimming took 7 bases from V and 5 from J; bases not matched to a gene: 7. The CDR3 sequence is CSGLAGGPGDTQYF. As DNA, the CDR3 is TGCAGCGGCCTAGCGGGAGGGCCCGGAGATACGCAGTATTTT.